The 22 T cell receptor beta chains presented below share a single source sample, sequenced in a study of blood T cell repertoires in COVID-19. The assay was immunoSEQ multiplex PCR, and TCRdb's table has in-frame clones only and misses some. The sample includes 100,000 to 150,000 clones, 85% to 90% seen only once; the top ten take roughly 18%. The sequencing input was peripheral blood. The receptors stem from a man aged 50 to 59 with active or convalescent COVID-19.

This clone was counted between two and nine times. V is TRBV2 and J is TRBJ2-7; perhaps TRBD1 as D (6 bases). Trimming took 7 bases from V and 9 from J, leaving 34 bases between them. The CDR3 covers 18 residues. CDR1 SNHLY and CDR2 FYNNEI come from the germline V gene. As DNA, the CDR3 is TGTGCCAGCACCGATGCAGGCCCTCGACAGGACCTGCAGCTACGGCAGTACTTC. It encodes CASTDAGPRQDLQLRQYF.

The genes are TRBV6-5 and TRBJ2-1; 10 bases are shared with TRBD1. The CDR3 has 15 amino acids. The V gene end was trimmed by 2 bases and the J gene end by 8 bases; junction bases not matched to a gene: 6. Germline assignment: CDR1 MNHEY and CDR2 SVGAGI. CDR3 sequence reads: CASSYPGQGRYEQFF. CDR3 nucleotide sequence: TGTGCCAGCAGTTACCCGGGACAGGGGCGTTATGAGCAGTTCTTC.

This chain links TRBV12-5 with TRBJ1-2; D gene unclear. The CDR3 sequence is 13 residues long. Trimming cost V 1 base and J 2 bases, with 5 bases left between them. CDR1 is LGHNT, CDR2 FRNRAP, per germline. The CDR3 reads CASGLGVNYGYTF. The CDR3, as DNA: TGTGCTAGTGGTTTGGGAGTCAACTATGGCTACACCTTC.

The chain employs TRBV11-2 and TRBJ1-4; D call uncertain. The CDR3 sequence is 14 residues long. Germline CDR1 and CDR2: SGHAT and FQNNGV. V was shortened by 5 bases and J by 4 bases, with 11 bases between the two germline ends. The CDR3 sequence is CASSEAPGNEKLFF. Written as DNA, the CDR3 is TGTGCCAGCAGCGAAGCACCGGGTAATGAAAAACTGTTTTTT.

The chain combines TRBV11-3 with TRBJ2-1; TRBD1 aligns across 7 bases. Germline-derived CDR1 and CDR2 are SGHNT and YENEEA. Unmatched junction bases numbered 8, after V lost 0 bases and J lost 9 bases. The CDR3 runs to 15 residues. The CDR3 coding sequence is TGTGCCAGCAGCTTAGAGGGAACAGGGGTCGGTGAGCAGTTCTTC. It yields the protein CASSLEGTGVGEQFF.

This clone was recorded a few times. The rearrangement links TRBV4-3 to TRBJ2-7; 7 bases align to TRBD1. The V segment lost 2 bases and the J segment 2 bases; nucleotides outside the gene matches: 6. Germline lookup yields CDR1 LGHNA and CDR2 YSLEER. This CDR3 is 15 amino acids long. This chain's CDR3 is CASSQSTGEPYEQYF. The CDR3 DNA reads TGCGCCAGCAGCCAATCCACAGGGGAACCCTACGAGCAGTACTTC.

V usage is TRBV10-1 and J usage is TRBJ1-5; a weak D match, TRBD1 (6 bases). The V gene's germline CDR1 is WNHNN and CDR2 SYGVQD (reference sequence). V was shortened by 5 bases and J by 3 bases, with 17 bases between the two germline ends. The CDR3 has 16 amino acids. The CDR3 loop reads CASSKPSGHTNQPQHF. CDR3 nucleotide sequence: TGCGCCAGCAGTAAACCATCGGGACACACCAATCAGCCCCAGCATTTT.

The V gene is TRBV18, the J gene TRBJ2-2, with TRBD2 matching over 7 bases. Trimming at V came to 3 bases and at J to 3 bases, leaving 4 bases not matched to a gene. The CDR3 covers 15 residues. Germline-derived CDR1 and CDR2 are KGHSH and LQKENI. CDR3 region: CASSPTGGYTGELFF. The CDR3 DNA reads TGTGCCAGCTCACCTACCGGGGGGTACACCGGGGAGCTGTTTTTT.

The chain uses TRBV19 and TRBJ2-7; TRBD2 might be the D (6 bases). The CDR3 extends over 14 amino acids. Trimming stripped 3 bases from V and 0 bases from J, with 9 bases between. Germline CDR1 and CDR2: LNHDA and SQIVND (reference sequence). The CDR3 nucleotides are TGTGCCAGTAGTATGGGAGGAGACTCCTACGAGCAGTACTTC. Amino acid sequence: CASSMGGDSYEQYF.

CDR3 sequence (DNA): TGTGCCAGTAGGCGGGGGGTGCTAAGTAATCAGCAGTTCTTC. Residues: CASRRGVLSNQQFF. The J gene is TRBJ2-1, the V gene TRBV19, with 8 bases matching TRBD2. The CDR3 extends over 14 amino acids. CDR1 and CDR2 (germline): LNHDA, SQIVND (reference sequence). Losses at the gene ends were 6 bases for V and 11 bases for J; bases not matched to a gene: 12.

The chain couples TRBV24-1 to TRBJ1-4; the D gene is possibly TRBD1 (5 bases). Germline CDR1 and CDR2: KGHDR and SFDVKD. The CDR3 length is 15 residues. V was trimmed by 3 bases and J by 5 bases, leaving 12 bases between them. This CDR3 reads CATSDSRAWNEKLFF. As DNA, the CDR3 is TGTGCCACCAGTGATAGCAGGGCATGGAATGAAAAACTGTTTTTT.

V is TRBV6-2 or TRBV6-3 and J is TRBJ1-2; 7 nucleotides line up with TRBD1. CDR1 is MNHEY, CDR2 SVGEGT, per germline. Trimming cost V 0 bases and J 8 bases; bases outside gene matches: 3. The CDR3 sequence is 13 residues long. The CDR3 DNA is TGTGCCAGCAGTTACTCAGAAGGGGGCGGCTACACCTTC. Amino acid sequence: CASSYSEGGGYTF.

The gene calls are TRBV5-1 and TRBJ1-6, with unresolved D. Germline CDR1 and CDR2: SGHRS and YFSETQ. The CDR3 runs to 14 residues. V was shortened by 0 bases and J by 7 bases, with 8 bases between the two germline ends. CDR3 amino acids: CASSLVVENSPLHF. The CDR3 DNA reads TGCGCCAGCAGCTTGGTGGTGGAGAATTCACCCCTCCACTTT. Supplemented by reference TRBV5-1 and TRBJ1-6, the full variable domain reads KAGVTQTPRYLIKTRGQQVTLSCSPISGHRSVSWYQQTPGQGLQFLFEYFSETQRNKGNFPGRFSGRQFSNSRSEMNVSTLELGDSALYLCASSLVVENSPLHFGNGTRLTVT.

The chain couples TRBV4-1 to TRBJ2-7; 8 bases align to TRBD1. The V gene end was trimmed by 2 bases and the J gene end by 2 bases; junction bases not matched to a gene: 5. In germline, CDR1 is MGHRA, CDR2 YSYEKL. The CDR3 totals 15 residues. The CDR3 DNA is TGCGCCAGCAGCCAACCCGGACAGGGACCCTACGAGCAGTACTTC. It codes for CASSQPGQGPYEQYF.

CDR3 residues: CASSVEASFLGNTIYF. The CDR3 DNA follows: TGTGCCAGCAGCGTAGAAGCCTCCTTTTTGGGAAACACCATATATTTT. The genes are TRBV9 and TRBJ1-3; the D is unclear. V lost 0 bases, J lost 4 bases, and 14 bases lay in between. Germline CDR1 SGDLS, CDR2 YYNGEE. This CDR3 is built from 16 residues.

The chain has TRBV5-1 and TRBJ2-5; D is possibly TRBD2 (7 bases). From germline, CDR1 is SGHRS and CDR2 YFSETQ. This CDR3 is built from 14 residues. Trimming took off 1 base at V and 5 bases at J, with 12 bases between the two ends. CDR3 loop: CASSLWGGPETQYF. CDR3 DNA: TGCGCCAGCAGCTTGTGGGGGGGCCCGGAGACCCAGTACTTC.

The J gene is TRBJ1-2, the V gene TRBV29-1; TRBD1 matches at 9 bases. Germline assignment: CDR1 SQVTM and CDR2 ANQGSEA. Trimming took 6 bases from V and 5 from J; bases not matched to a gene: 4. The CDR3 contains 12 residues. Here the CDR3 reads CSVPGTGYGYTF. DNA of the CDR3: TGCAGCGTCCCCGGGACAGGGTATGGCTACACCTTC. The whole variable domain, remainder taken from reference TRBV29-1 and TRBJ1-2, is SAVISQKPSRDICQRGTSLTIQCQVDSQVTMMFWYRQQPGQSLTLIATANQGSEATYESGFVIDKFPISRPNLTFSTLTVSNMSPEDSSIYLCSVPGTGYGYTFGSGTRLTVV.

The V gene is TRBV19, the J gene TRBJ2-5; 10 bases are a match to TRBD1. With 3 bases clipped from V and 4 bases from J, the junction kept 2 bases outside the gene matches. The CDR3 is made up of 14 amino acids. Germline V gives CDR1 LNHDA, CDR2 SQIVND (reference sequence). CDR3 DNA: TGTGCCAGTAGTATGACAGGGGGCGGAGAGACCCAGTACTTC. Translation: CASSMTGGGETQYF.

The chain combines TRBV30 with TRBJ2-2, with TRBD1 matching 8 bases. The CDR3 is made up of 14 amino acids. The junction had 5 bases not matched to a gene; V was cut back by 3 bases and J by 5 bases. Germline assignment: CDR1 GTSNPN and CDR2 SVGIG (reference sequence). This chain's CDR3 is CAWRTGVETGELFF. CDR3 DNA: TGTGCCTGGAGGACAGGGGTTGAGACCGGGGAGCTGTTTTTT.

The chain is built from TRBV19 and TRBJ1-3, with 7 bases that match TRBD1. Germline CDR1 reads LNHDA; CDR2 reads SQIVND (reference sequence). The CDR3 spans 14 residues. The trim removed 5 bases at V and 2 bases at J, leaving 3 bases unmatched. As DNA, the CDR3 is TGTGCCAGTAGTGCAGGGACAGCTGGAAACACCATATATTTT. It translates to CASSAGTAGNTIYF.

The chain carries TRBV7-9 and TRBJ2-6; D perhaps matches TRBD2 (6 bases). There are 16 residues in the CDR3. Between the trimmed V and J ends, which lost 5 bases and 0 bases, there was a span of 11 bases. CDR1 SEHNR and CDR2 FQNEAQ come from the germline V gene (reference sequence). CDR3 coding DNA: TGTGCCAGCAGCCCTACGGGACTCTCTGGGGCCAACGTCCTGACTTTC. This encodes CASSPTGLSGANVLTF.

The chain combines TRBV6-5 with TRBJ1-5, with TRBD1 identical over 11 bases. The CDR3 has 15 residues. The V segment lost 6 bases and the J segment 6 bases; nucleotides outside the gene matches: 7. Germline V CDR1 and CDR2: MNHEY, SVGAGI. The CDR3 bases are TGTGCCAGCAGCCGGACAGGGGGCGATTTTCAGCCCCAGCATTTT. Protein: CASSRTGGDFQPQHF.